A selection of T cell receptor beta chains follows, all from one sample in a study of beta chain features in type 1 diabetes. Here immunoSEQ multiplex PCR was the method, and the copy in TCRdb shows in-frame clones only, minus some. The table records hundreds of thousands of clones, around 28% of them present only once. Sequencing was done on a sample of naive CD4+ T cells from blood. Every receptor here comes from a man aged 18 to 35 in good health. Both conserved end residues are part of each CDR3. Fields, in order: clone size, D gene, J gene, V gene, CDR3 protein, CDR3 DNA. D genes are given only for firm matches. Clone size is given for some rows only: seen once, a few or many times, or a class if the clone is expanded.

.	.	TRBJ2-1	TRBV25-1	CASSARRGYNEQFF	TGTGCCAGCAGTGCCCGGAGGGGCTACAATGAGCAGTTCTTC
.	.	TRBJ2-7	TRBV30	CAWSVVPYEQYF	TGTGCCTGGAGTGTAGTCCCCTACGAGCAGTACTTC
.	TRBD2	TRBJ2-1	TRBV7-9	CASSLVGTRAYNEQFF	TGTGCCAGCAGTTTAGTTGGGACTAGAGCCTACAATGAGCAGTTCTTC
few	.	TRBJ2-1	TRBV7-9	CASSLLGEQFF	TGTGCCAGCAGCCTCCTAGGCGAGCAGTTCTTC
.	.	TRBJ2-7	TRBV7-2	CASSLTGISYEQYF	TGTGCCAGCAGCTTAACCGGGATTTCCTACGAGCAGTACTTC
.	.	TRBJ2-5	TRBV30	CAWSVTPRETQYF	TGTGCCTGGAGTGTAACTCCTAGGGAGACCCAGTACTTC
.	.	TRBJ2-1	TRBV6-5	CASSYSRTSLEQFF	TGTGCCAGCAGTTACTCCCGGACAAGCCTTGAGCAGTTCTTC
.	.	TRBJ2-1	TRBV25-1	CASSVLGRREQFF	TGTGCCAGCAGTGTCCTGGGGCGGAGGGAGCAGTTCTTC
.	.	TRBJ1-2	TRBV4-1	CASSQVGAPRPYTF	TGCGCCAGCAGCCAAGTCGGGGCACCCAGGCCCTACACCTTC
.	.	TRBJ2-5	TRBV5-4	CASSADSAGTQYF	TGTGCCAGCAGCGCCGACTCAGCGGGGACCCAGTACTTC
.	.	TRBJ1-2	TRBV27	CASSLELGVGGYTF	TGTGCCAGCAGTTTAGAACTCGGGGTTGGTGGCTACACCTTC
.	.	TRBJ1-5	TRBV7-2	CASSPNSPGMGPQHF	TGTGCCAGCAGCCCCAATAGCCCAGGGATGGGGCCCCAGCATTTT
.	TRBD2	TRBJ2-4	TRBV4-1	CASSQDLAREAQNIQYF	TGCGCCAGCAGCCAAGATCTTGCGCGGGAGGCTCAAAACATTCAGTACTTC
.	.	TRBJ2-4	TRBV9	CASSPGPRGEAKNIQYF	TGTGCCAGCAGCCCAGGTCCCCGGGGAGAAGCCAAAAACATTCAGTACTTC
.	.	TRBJ2-5	TRBV5-1	CASSLGLNGETQYF	TGCGCCAGCAGCTTGGGCCTCAACGGGGAGACCCAGTACTTC
.	.	TRBJ2-2	TRBV7-8	CASSFGGGWFDTGELFF	TGTGCCAGCAGCTTTGGCGGAGGGTGGTTTGACACCGGGGAGCTGTTTTTT
.	.	TRBJ2-1	TRBV18	CASSPMASGFNEQFF	TGTGCCAGCTCACCTATGGCGAGCGGGTTCAATGAGCAGTTCTTC
.	.	TRBJ2-7	TRBV7-2	CASRTGTTPPNF	TGTGCCAGCAGAACCGGGACAACACCTCCCAACTTC
few	.	TRBJ2-3	TRBV7-2	CASSLRESGTDTQYF	TGTGCCAGCAGCTTACGGGAGTCTGGCACAGATACGCAGTATTTT
.	TRBD2	TRBJ2-3	TRBV29-1	CSAGEGGWDTQYF	TGCAGCGCGGGAGAGGGAGGGTGGGATACGCAGTATTTT
.	.	TRBJ2-7	TRBV6-5	CASSYRSTSTYEQYF	TGTGCCAGCAGTTATCGGAGTACGAGCACCTACGAGCAGTACTTC
few	TRBD2	TRBJ2-1	TRBV30	CAWIGGLLAGGGEQFF	TGTGCCTGGATTGGGGGATTGCTAGCGGGAGGAGGTGAGCAGTTCTTC
few	.	TRBJ2-3	TRBV2	CASRGISTDTQYF	TGTGCCAGTCGGGGCATTTCCACAGATACGCAGTATTTT
.	.	TRBJ2-7	TRBV2	CASTARYEQYF	TGTGCCAGCACGGCCCGCTACGAGCAGTACTTC
few	.	TRBJ1-3	TRBV9	CASTVGVGGNTIYF	TGTGCCAGCACCGTAGGGGTCGGCGGAAACACCATATATTTT
.	.	TRBJ2-1	TRBV15	CATSIYRGGYNEQFF	TGTGCCACCAGCATTTACAGGGGGGGCTACAATGAGCAGTTCTTC
few	.	TRBJ2-3	TRBV5-1	CASSFDPPPTDTQYF	TGCGCCAGCAGCTTCGACCCTCCCCCCACAGATACGCAGTATTTT
few	TRBD1	TRBJ2-7	TRBV30	CAWRSKDRVPGEQYF	TGTGCCTGGAGATCGAAGGACAGGGTTCCGGGCGAGCAGTACTTC
.	.	TRBJ2-5	TRBV7-9	CASRPGGQETQYF	TGTGCCAGCAGGCCCGGGGGTCAGGAGACCCAGTACTTC
few	TRBD2	TRBJ2-7	TRBV29-1	CSVQGLAGGPLPYEQYF	TGCAGCGTACAAGGACTAGCGGGAGGACCGCTCCCTTACGAGCAGTACTTC
few	.	TRBJ2-2	TRBV29-1	CSVVQDTGELFF	TGCAGCGTTGTACAGGACACCGGGGAGCTGTTTTTT
few	.	TRBJ2-5	TRBV5-1	CASSFSGGQETQYF	TGCGCCAGCAGCTTCTCCGGGGGCCAGGAGACCCAGTACTTC
few	.	TRBJ2-7	TRBV27	CASSLRGWILYEQYF	TGTGCCAGCAGTTTAAGGGGCTGGATCCTCTACGAGCAGTACTTC
.	TRBD2	TRBJ2-7	TRBV14	CASSQLAGIYEQYF	TGTGCCAGCAGTCAACTAGCGGGAATATACGAGCAGTACTTC
.	.	TRBJ2-1	TRBV9	CASSVAGEDEQFF	TGTGCCAGCAGCGTAGCGGGGGAAGATGAGCAGTTCTTC
few	TRBD1	TRBJ2-5	TRBV29-1	CSGYTGGPQYF	TGCAGCGGATACACAGGGGGGCCCCAGTACTTC
few	TRBD1	TRBJ2-3	TRBV29-1	CSVGWDRGRDTQYF	TGCAGCGTTGGATGGGACAGGGGGCGAGATACGCAGTATTTT
few	TRBD1	TRBJ2-1	TRBV19	CASAPSTGVNEQFF	TGTGCCAGTGCCCCATCGACAGGGGTCAATGAGCAGTTCTTC
.	.	TRBJ2-3	TRBV15	CATSRNRADTQYF	TGTGCCACCAGCAGAAACAGGGCAGATACGCAGTATTTT
.	.	TRBJ2-1	TRBV18	CASSPPTANSGYNEQFF	TGTGCCAGCTCACCACCGACGGCAAATAGCGGCTACAATGAGCAGTTCTTC
.	TRBD2	TRBJ2-1	TRBV9	CASSVAGGPGEQFF	TGTGCCAGCAGCGTAGCGGGAGGGCCAGGTGAGCAGTTCTTC
.	.	TRBJ2-3	TRBV7-2	CASSLQGPGSTDTQYF	TGTGCCAGCAGCTTACAGGGACCGGGTAGCACAGATACGCAGTATTTT